These 6 T cell receptor beta chains came from one sample sequenced in a study of blood T cell repertoires in COVID-19. Measured with immunoSEQ multiplex PCR; TCRdb has only the in-frame clones, and not every one. Of 130,000 to 150,000 clones listed, roughly 77% are singletons. Sequencing was done on a sample of peripheral blood. Receptor source: a woman in her seventies with COVID-19, enrolled during active disease.

This CDR3 is CASSQGDRDVKLFF. Here the CDR3 DNA reads TGTGCCAGCAGCCAAGGCGACAGGGATGTCAAACTGTTTTTT. This sequence joins TRBV3-1 (or the pseudogene TRBV3-2) and TRBJ1-4, with 7 nucleotides matching TRBD1. Trimming removed 1 base from V and 11 bases from J; junction bases left unmatched: 7. The CDR3 totals 14 residues. Germline CDR1 LGHDT, CDR2 YNNKEL (reference sequence).

The rearrangement links TRBV6-2 or TRBV6-3 to TRBJ1-2; tentatively, D is TRBD1 (5 bases). Per the germline V gene, CDR1 is MNHEY and CDR2 is SVGEGT. Trimming left V 6 bases short and J 4 bases short, with 15 bases between. The CDR3 covers 14 residues. CDR3 amino acids: CASSLDRPAYGYTF. Written as DNA, the CDR3 is TGTGCCAGCAGCCTCGACAGACCAGCCTATGGCTACACCTTC.

The chain combines TRBV6-2 or TRBV6-3 with TRBJ2-6, with TRBD1 matching over 7 bases. This CDR3 is built from 17 residues. Germline trimming cut 4 bases from V and 4 bases from J; bases unmatched to any gene: 10. Germline lookup yields CDR1 MNHEY and CDR2 SVGEGT. CDR3 protein: CASSSGQMSPGANVLTF. Here the CDR3 DNA reads TGTGCCAGCAGTTCGGGACAGATGTCCCCCGGGGCCAACGTCCTGACTTTC.

The chain combines TRBV5-1 with TRBJ2-6; 7 bases align to TRBD1. This CDR3 contains 15 residues. After removal of 4 bases from V and 2 bases from J, the junction contained 3 bases not matched to a gene. Germline lookup yields CDR1 SGHRS and CDR2 YFSETQ. The chain's CDR3 is CASSLQGTGANVLTF. Here the CDR3 DNA reads TGCGCCAGCAGCCTACAGGGGACTGGGGCCAACGTCCTGACTTTC.

Ten or more counts support this clone. The chain links TRBV6-1 to TRBJ2-7, with D maybe TRBD1 (6 bases). V was clipped by 3 bases and J by 5 bases, with 11 bases between them. The CDR3 extends over 13 amino acids. CDR1 MNHNS and CDR2 SASEGT come from the germline V gene. The CDR3 DNA follows: TGTGCCAGCAGTGACAGGGGTCCCGACGAGCAGTACTTC. Its protein product is CASSDRGPDEQYF.

The chain recombines TRBV28 with TRBJ1-1, with D possibly TRBD1 on 5 matching bases. The germline V gene has CDR1 MDHEN and CDR2 SYDVKM. The CDR3 contains 16 residues. Trimming removed 5 bases from V and 0 bases from J, with 16 bases in between. The CDR3 nucleotides are TGTGCCAGCAGTCTCCCCCCCGGGGGGATGAACACTGAAGCTTTCTTT. Translation gives CASSLPPGGMNTEAFF.